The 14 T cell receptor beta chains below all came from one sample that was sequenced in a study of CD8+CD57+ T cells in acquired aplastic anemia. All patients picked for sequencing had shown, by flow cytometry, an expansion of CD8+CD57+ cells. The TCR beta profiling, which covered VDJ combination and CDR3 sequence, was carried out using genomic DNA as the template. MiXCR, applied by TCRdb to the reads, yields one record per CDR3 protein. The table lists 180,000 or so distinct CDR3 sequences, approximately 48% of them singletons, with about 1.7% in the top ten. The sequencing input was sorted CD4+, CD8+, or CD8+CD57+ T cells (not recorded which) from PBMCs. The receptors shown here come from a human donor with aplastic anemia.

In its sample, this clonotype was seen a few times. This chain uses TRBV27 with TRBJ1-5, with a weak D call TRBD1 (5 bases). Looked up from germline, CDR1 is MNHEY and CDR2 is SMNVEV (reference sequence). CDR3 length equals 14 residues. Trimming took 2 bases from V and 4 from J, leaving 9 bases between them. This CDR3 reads CASSLNRPNQPQHF. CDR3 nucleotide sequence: TGTGCCAGCAGTTTAAACAGGCCTAATCAGCCCCAGCATTTT.

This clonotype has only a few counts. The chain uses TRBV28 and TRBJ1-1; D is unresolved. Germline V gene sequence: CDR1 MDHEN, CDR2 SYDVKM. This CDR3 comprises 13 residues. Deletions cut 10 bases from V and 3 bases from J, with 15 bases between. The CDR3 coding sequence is TGTGCCATCACACCCCCCCTGGACACTGAAGCTTTCTTT. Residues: CAITPPLDTEAFF.

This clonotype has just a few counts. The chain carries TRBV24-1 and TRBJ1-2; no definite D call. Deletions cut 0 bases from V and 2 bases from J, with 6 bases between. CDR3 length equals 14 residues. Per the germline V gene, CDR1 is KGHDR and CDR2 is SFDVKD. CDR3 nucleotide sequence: TGTGCCACCAGTGATTTGGGCAGGAACTATGGCTACACCTTC. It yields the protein CATSDLGRNYGYTF.

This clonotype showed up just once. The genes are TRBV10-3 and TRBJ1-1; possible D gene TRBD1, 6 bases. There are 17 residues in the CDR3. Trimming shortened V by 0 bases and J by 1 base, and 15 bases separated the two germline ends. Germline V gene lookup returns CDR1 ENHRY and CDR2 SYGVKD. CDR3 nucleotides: TGTGCCATCAGTGAGTCGGGCCAAGGAGGGGGGAACACTGAAGCTTTCTTT. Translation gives CAISESGQGGGNTEAFF.

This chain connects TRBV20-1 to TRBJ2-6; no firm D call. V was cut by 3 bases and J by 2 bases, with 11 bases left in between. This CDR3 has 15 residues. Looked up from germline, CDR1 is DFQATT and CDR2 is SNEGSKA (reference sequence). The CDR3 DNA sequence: TGCAGTGCTAGTCCTTCTCGGCCTGGGGCCAACGTCCTGACTTTC. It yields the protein CSASPSRPGANVLTF.

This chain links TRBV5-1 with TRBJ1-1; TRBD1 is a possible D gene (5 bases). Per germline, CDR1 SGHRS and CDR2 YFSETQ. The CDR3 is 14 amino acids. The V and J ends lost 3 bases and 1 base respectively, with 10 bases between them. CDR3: CASSYGATNTEAFF. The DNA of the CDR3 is TGCGCCAGCAGCTACGGGGCGACGAACACTGAAGCTTTCTTT.

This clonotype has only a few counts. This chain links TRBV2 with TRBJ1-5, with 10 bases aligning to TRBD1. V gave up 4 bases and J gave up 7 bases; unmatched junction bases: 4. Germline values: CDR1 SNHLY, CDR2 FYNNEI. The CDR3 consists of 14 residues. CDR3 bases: TGTGCCAGCAGTGGACAGGGGGCAAGGCAGCCCCAGCATTTT. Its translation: CASSGQGARQPQHF. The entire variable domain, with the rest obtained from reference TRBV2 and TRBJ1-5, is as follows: EPEVTQTPSHQVTQMGQEVILRCVPISNHLYFYWYRQILGQKVEFLVSFYNNEISEKSEIFDDQFSVERPDGSNFTLKIRSTKLEDSAMYFCASSGQGARQPQHFGDGTRLSIL.

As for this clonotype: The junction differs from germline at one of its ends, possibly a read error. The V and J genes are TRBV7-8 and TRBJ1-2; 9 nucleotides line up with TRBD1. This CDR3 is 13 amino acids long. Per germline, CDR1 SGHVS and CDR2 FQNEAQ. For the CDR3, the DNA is TGTGCCAGCAGCGCCCGGACAGGGGATCGTCTCCTCTTC. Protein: CASSARTGDRLLF.

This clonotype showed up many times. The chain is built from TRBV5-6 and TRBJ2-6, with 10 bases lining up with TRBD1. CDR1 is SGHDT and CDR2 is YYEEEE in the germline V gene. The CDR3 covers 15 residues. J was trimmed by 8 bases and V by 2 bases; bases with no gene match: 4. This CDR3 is CASSFRDRGTNVLTF. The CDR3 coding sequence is TGTGCCAGCAGCTTCCGGGACAGGGGAACCAACGTCCTGACTTTC.

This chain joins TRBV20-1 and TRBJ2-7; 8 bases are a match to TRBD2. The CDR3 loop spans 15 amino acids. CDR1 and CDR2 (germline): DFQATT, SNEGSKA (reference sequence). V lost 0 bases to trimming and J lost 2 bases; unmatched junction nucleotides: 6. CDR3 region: CSARDVAGGPYEQYF. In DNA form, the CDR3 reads TGCAGTGCTAGAGATGTTGCGGGAGGCCCCTACGAGCAGTACTTC.

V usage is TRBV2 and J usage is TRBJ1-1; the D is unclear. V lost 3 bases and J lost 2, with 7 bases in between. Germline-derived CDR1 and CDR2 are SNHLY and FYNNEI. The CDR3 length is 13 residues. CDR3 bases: TGTGCCAGCAGTGATTGGGTAAACACTGAAGCTTTCTTT. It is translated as CASSDWVNTEAFF.

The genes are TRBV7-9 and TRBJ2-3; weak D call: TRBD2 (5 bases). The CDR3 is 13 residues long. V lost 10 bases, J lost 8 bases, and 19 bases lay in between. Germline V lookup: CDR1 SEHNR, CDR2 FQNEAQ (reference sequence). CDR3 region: CATTIMEGGTQYF. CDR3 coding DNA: TGTGCCACGACCATTATGGAAGGAGGTACGCAGTATTTT.

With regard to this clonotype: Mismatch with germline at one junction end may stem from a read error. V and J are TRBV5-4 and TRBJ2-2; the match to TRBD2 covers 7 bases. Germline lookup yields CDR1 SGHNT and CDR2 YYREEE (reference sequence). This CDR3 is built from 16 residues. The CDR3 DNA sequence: TGTGCCGGCAGCTCAAAAACTAGCGAGACCACCGGGGAGCTGTTTTTT. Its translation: CAGSSKTSETTGELFF.

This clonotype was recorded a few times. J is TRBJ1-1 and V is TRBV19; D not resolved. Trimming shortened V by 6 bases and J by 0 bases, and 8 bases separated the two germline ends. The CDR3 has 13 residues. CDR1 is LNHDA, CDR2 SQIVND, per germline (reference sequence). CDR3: CASRERLNTEAFF. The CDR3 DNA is TGTGCCAGTAGGGAAAGATTGAACACTGAAGCTTTCTTT.